These 21 T cell receptor beta chains were sequenced from one sample in a study of cytomegalovirus exposure and HLA in healthy donors (dated by TCRdb to the late 2010s). The library was produced with the immunoSEQ multiplex PCR assay. A mixture of 60 forward primers for TCR Vbeta segments and 13 reverse primers for TCR Jbeta segments was used in the multiplex PCR. The immuneACCESS repertoire file appears here via TCRdb, limited to in-frame rearrangements. These files lack a portion of the clones; in checked studies, under half of the deficit traces to unresolved V genes, and the cause of the others is not known. Present in this sample are nearly 200,000 clones, around 79% of which were seen just once. Approximately 0.36% of the sample is held by the ten biggest clonotypes. Sequencing was performed on PBMCs. The receptors derive from a male donor in good health and CMV-seropositive.

This chain links TRBV19 with TRBJ1-1, with D unclear. V was shortened by 5 bases and J by 0 bases, with 10 bases between the two germline ends. The CDR3 has 14 residues. Germline V gives CDR1 LNHDA, CDR2 SQIVND (reference sequence). The CDR3 reads CASSLQTVNTEAFF. The CDR3 nucleotides read TGTGCCAGTAGTCTGCAGACTGTGAACACTGAAGCTTTCTTT.

The chain recombines TRBV18 with TRBJ1-5, with D perhaps matching TRBD1 (6 bases). CDR3 length equals 14 residues. CDR1 and CDR2 from the germline V gene are KGHSH and LQKENI. V dropped 5 bases and J dropped 4 bases, with 12 bases sitting between them. DNA for the CDR3: TGTGCCAGCTCAGCGGGGGCAGGGAATCAGCCCCAGCATTTT. Residues: CASSAGAGNQPQHF. The variable domain in full, with the rest retrieved from reference TRBV18 and TRBJ1-5, is NAGVMQNPRHLVRRRGQEARLRCSPMKGHSHVYWYRQLPEEGLKFMVYLQKENIIDESGMPKERFSAEFPKEGPSILRIQQVVRGDSAAYFCASSAGAGNQPQHFGDGTRLSIL.

The chain recombines TRBV11-2 with TRBJ2-3, with a possible D match to TRBD2 (6 bases). Trimming shortened V by 5 bases and J by 7 bases, and 13 bases separated the two germline ends. Germline V gene sequence: CDR1 SGHAT, CDR2 FQNNGV. CDR3 length equals 13 residues. CDR3 nucleotides: TGTGCCAGCAGCCTCGGGACTGTCAATACGCAGTATTTT. It is translated as CASSLGTVNTQYF.

The sample holds a few counts of this clone. The genes are TRBV7-6 and TRBJ1-4; D is ambiguous. Between the trimmed V and J ends, which lost 5 bases and 11 bases, there was a span of 9 bases. Looked up from germline, CDR1 is SGHVS and CDR2 is FNYEAQ. The CDR3 is 11 residues long. For the CDR3, the DNA is TGTGCCAGCAGCCAGTGGTCGAAACTGTTTTTT. Protein product: CASSQWSKLFF. Looking up the rest from reference TRBV7-6 and TRBJ1-4 gives the full variable domain: GAGVSQSPRYKVTKRGQDVALRCDPISGHVSLYWYRQALGQGPEFLTYFNYEAQQDKSGLPNDRFSAERPEGSISTLTIQRTEQRDSAMYRCASSQWSKLFFGSGTQLSVL.

This clone was detected once. V usage is TRBV23-1 and J usage is TRBJ2-7; 7 nucleotides align to TRBD1. Being an ORF, TRBV23-1 has a function that is uncertain. The CDR3 extends over 14 amino acids. V lost 10 bases, J lost 1 base, and 10 bases stayed unmatched. As DNA, the CDR3 is TGCGCCATCCGAATTGGGGACAGTTCCTACGAGCAGTACTTC. Translating gives CAIRIGDSSYEQYF.

Written as DNA, the CDR3 is TGTGCCAGCCTCGCGTATTCAGCGGACGAGCAGTACTTC. Translated: CASLAYSADEQYF. The J gene is TRBJ2-7, the V gene TRBV2; TRBD2 might be the D (5 bases). Between the trimmed V and J ends, which lost 8 bases and 5 bases, there was a span of 16 bases. This CDR3 contains 13 residues. Germline V CDR1 and CDR2: SNHLY, FYNNEI.

The chain recombines TRBV18 with TRBJ1-4; no clear D. V lost 3 bases to trimming and J lost 2 bases, with 10 bases between them. CDR3 size: 15 residues. CDR1 and CDR2 (germline): KGHSH, LQKENI. The CDR3, as DNA: TGTGCCAGCTCACCGTACGGAGACACTAATGAAAAACTGTTTTTT. This gives the protein CASSPYGDTNEKLFF. Variable domain in full (rest from reference TRBV18 and TRBJ1-4): NAGVMQNPRHLVRRRGQEARLRCSPMKGHSHVYWYRQLPEEGLKFMVYLQKENIIDESGMPKERFSAEFPKEGPSILRIQQVVRGDSAAYFCASSPYGDTNEKLFFGSGTQLSVL.

This chain uses TRBV7-2 with TRBJ2-7; 11 bases align to TRBD1. V shed 5 bases, J shed 2 bases, and the junction held 5 bases outside the gene matches. Germline CDR1 is SGHTA and CDR2 is FQGNSA. This CDR3 contains 15 residues. The CDR3 nucleotides are TGTGCCAGCAGCCGGACAGGGGGCGGGCCCTACGAGCAGTACTTC. Translation gives CASSRTGGGPYEQYF.

The chain is built from TRBV5-4 and TRBJ2-5, with D perhaps matching TRBD2 (6 bases). The V gene lost 0 bases and the J gene lost 6 bases, with 12 bases spanning the gap. In germline, CDR1 is SGHNT, CDR2 YYREEE (reference sequence). This CDR3 is built from 14 residues. CDR3 nucleotides: TGTGCCAGCAGCTTGGAGGAGGGGAGGAAGACCCAGTACTTC. Its translation is CASSLEEGRKTQYF.

The chain uses TRBV28 and TRBJ2-7, with unresolved D. The V end lost 6 bases, the J end lost 4 bases, and 10 bases lay between the germline ends. Per germline, CDR1 MDHEN and CDR2 SYDVKM. The CDR3 is 12 amino acids. Here the CDR3 reads CASRLQQYEQYF. The CDR3 nucleotides are TGTGCCAGCAGACTCCAACAGTACGAGCAGTACTTC.

There are a few counts of this clone. This sequence joins TRBV30 and TRBJ1-5; 9 positions agree with TRBD1. This CDR3 contains 16 residues. CDR1 is GTSNPN and CDR2 is SVGIG in the germline V gene (reference sequence). V lost 2 bases and J lost 4; bases outside the gene matches: 9. The DNA of the CDR3 is TGTGCCTGGAGTAAAGGACAGGGGCTTGAAAATCAGCCCCAGCATTTT. This gives the protein CAWSKGQGLENQPQHF. Variable domain in full (rest from reference TRBV30 and TRBJ1-5): SQTIHQWPATLVQPVGSPLSLECTVEGTSNPNLYWYRQAAGRGLQLLFYSVGIGQISSEVPQNLSASRPQDRQFILSSKKLLLSDSGFYLCAWSKGQGLENQPQHFGDGTRLSIL.

J is TRBJ2-3 and V is TRBV10-2; D is unclear. Trimming cost V 7 bases and J 2 bases, with 16 bases left between them. The CDR3 spans 15 residues. Germline CDR1 and CDR2: WSHSY and SAAADI. The CDR3 is CASKGGRDSTDTQYF. The CDR3 coding sequence is TGCGCCAGCAAAGGCGGAAGAGACTCCACAGATACGCAGTATTTT.

The chain joins TRBV7-3 to TRBJ1-1; 8 nucleotides line up with TRBD1. This CDR3 spans 13 amino acids. The V gene's germline CDR1 is SGHTA and CDR2 FQGTGA. The junction had 1 base not matched to a gene; V was cut back by 6 bases and J by 1 base. CDR3 residues: CASRGQANTEAFF. CDR3 nucleotides: TGTGCCAGCAGGGGACAGGCGAACACTGAAGCTTTCTTT.

The J gene is TRBJ2-7, the V gene TRBV6-1; 7 bases agree with TRBD2. With V trimmed by 3 bases and J by 3 bases, 8 bases remained unmatched. Germline assignment: CDR1 MNHNS and CDR2 SASEGT. This CDR3 comprises 15 residues. The CDR3 nucleotides are TGTGCCAGCAGTGAGGTGCTAGCGGAGAGCTACGAGCAGTACTTC. This codes for CASSEVLAESYEQYF.

The chain carries TRBV28 and TRBJ1-1, with D perhaps matching TRBD1 (6 bases). Germline V gene sequence: CDR1 MDHEN, CDR2 SYDVKM. The CDR3 spans 15 residues. V lost 4 bases and J 0 bases, leaving 12 bases between the germline ends. CDR3 nucleotide sequence: TGTGCCAGCAGTTCTCCGGGACAACTGAACACTGAAGCTTTCTTT. Translation gives CASSSPGQLNTEAFF.

The chain carries TRBV18 and TRBJ2-7; 7 bases are a match to TRBD1. V dropped 3 bases and J dropped 3; count of bases not matched to a gene: 8. The CDR3 has 15 amino acids. Germline-derived CDR1 and CDR2 are KGHSH and LQKENI. The CDR3 protein is CASSPRQGMNYEQYF. The CDR3, as DNA: TGTGCCAGCTCACCCCGACAGGGAATGAACTACGAGCAGTACTTC.

CDR3 amino acids: CASSPPVIEQYF. In DNA form, the CDR3 reads TGTGCCAGCAGTCCCCCAGTTATCGAGCAGTACTTC. V usage is TRBV28 and J usage is TRBJ2-7, with no clear D. The CDR3 has 12 amino acids. Germline lookup yields CDR1 MDHEN and CDR2 SYDVKM. V was cut by 5 bases and J by 6 bases, with 11 bases left in between.

This chain links TRBV7-2 with TRBJ2-7; 8 bases are a match to TRBD2. Unmatched junction bases numbered 9, after V lost 4 bases and J lost 4 bases. The CDR3 is 15 amino acids. CDR1 is SGHTA and CDR2 is FQGNSA in the germline V gene. In DNA form, the CDR3 reads TGTGCCAGCAGCTCGGACGGGGGGGCGGGTTACGAGCAGTACTTC. It specifies CASSSDGGAGYEQYF.

The V call is TRBV18, the J call TRBJ2-7; D may be TRBD2 (5 bases). The V end was cut by 3 bases, the J end by 7 bases, with 13 bases between. CDR3 length equals 13 residues. Per the germline V gene, CDR1 is KGHSH and CDR2 is LQKENI. The CDR3 protein is CASSPRSEGEQYF. DNA for the CDR3: TGTGCCAGCTCACCTCGCAGCGAGGGTGAGCAGTACTTC.

The chain links TRBV7-8 to TRBJ1-2; maybe TRBD1 (5 bases). The CDR3 extends over 17 amino acids. The germline V gene has CDR1 SGHVS and CDR2 FQNEAQ. Trimming cost V 5 bases and J 2 bases, with 21 bases left between them. The CDR3 DNA sequence: TGTGCCAGCAGCGTCGGGACTGGATGGAGGGAGAACTATGGCTACACCTTC. Translated: CASSVGTGWRENYGYTF.

This clone was observed a handful of times. The rearrangement links TRBV30 to TRBJ2-2; D perhaps matches TRBD2 (7 bases). The CDR3 has 15 residues. V lost 0 bases and J 5 bases, leaving 13 bases between the germline ends. Germline loops: CDR1 GTSNPN, CDR2 SVGIG (reference sequence). CDR3 sequence reads: CAWSVGGGGTGELFF. DNA for the CDR3: TGTGCCTGGAGTGTCGGGGGAGGGGGTACCGGGGAGCTGTTTTTT.